The 10 T cell receptor beta chains reported below all come from one sample, sequenced in a study of blood T cell repertoires in COVID-19. Repertoires were generated with immunoSEQ multiplex PCR, while TCRdb's copy carries only in-frame clones and drops some. The data hold about 330,000 clones, with 86% observed a single time. The sequenced sample consisted of peripheral blood. The receptors shown here come from a woman aged 50 to 60 with acute or convalescent COVID-19.

The rearrangement uses TRBV7-8 and TRBJ1-5, with 9 bases matching TRBD1. The junction had 8 bases not matched to a gene; V was cut back by 5 bases and J by 9 bases. Germline V CDR1 and CDR2: SGHVS, FQNEAQ. There are 14 residues in the CDR3. The CDR3 protein is CASSTGTGLTPQHF. The CDR3 DNA reads TGTGCCAGCAGCACCGGGACAGGGTTGACGCCCCAGCATTTT.

The chain employs TRBV30 and TRBJ2-5, with D maybe TRBD1 (5 bases). Germline assignment: CDR1 GTSNPN and CDR2 SVGIG (reference sequence). The CDR3 has 12 residues. The ends were cut back, 2 bases at V and 5 bases at J, with 9 bases in the middle. The CDR3 here is CAWSRGGETQYF. The DNA for the CDR3 is TGTGCCTGGAGTAGGGGTGGCGAGACCCAGTACTTC.

This clone was seen once. One end of the junction varies from germline; a read error may be responsible. The rearrangement uses TRBV24-1 and TRBJ2-1; the match to TRBD1 covers 11 bases. Per the germline V gene, CDR1 is KGHDR and CDR2 is SFDVKD. The CDR3 has 16 amino acids. CDR3 in amino acids: CATSDLLDRGRNEQFF. CDR3 coding DNA: TGTGCCACCAGCGATTTGCTGGACAGGGGGCGCAATGAGCAGTTCTTC.

The rearrangement links TRBV9 to TRBJ2-7; 13 nucleotides match TRBD2. The germline V gene has CDR1 SGDLS and CDR2 YYNGEE. The CDR3 is 17 amino acids. The V segment lost 0 bases and the J segment 4 bases; nucleotides outside the gene matches: 7. The DNA of the CDR3 is TGTGCCAGCAGCGTAGGGTTCCAGACTAGCGGGAGGTACGAGCAGTACTTC. This translates into CASSVGFQTSGRYEQYF.

This clone appeared a few times. This sequence joins TRBV5-1 and TRBJ1-5, with D unclear. Trimming pared 0 bases from V and 4 bases from J, leaving 5 bases between. Germline CDR1 and CDR2: SGHRS and YFSETQ. This CDR3 region has 13 residues. CDR3: CASSLAENQPQHF. In nucleotides, the CDR3 is TGCGCCAGCAGCTTGGCAGAAAATCAGCCCCAGCATTTT.

The V and J genes are TRBV2 and TRBJ1-1; D might be TRBD1 (6 bases). V was shortened by 5 bases and J by 4 bases, with 8 bases between the two germline ends. The germline CDR1 and CDR2 sequences are SNHLY and FYNNEI. The CDR3 loop spans 12 amino acids. CDR3 loop: CASSRGSTEAFF. DNA of the CDR3: TGTGCCAGCAGTAGGGGGAGCACTGAAGCTTTCTTT.

This clone was seen more than once but under ten times. V gene TRBV7-2 combines with J gene TRBJ1-4, with a weak D call TRBD1 (5 bases). The CDR3 extends over 18 amino acids. The germline CDR1 and CDR2 sequences are SGHTA and FQGNSA. V dropped 2 bases and J dropped 4 bases, with 20 bases sitting between them. As DNA, the CDR3 is TGTGCCAGCAGCTTATCCCCGGGACTGCGAACTAATAATGAAAAACTGTTTTTT. This codes for CASSLSPGLRTNNEKLFF.

The gene calls are TRBV4-3 and TRBJ2-7, with D possibly matching TRBD1 (6 bases). The germline gives CDR1 LGHNA, CDR2 YSLEER. Between the trimmed V and J ends, which lost 6 bases and 2 bases, there was a span of 17 bases. The CDR3 runs to 15 residues. CDR3 nucleotide sequence: TGCGCCAGCAGGATAGGCCCTCGGGACACCTACGAGCAGTACTTC. It specifies CASRIGPRDTYEQYF.

The chain has TRBV28 and TRBJ2-7; 13 nucleotides align to TRBD2. The CDR3 covers 16 residues. Germline loops: CDR1 MDHEN, CDR2 SYDVKM. V lost 7 bases, J lost 3 bases, and 9 bases stayed unmatched. CDR3 in DNA: TGTGCCAGCAAGACCTTTGGGACTAGCGGGGTCTACGAGCAGTACTTC. Protein: CASKTFGTSGVYEQYF.

The V call is TRBV29-1, the J call TRBJ1-1, with a weak D call TRBD1 (5 bases). CDR3 length: 11 amino acids. The V end was cut by 5 bases, the J end by 3 bases, with 7 bases between. In germline, CDR1 is SQVTM, CDR2 ANQGSEA. In nucleotides, the CDR3 is TGCAGCGTTTTCAGGGACACTGAAGCTTTCTTT. Translation gives CSVFRDTEAFF.